One and the same sample provided the 4 T cell receptor beta chains below, sequenced in a study of cytomegalovirus exposure and HLA in healthy donors. Use of 60 Vbeta and 13 Jbeta primers characterized the PCR. The protocol was immunoSEQ multiplex PCR, while the TCRdb copy is restricted to in-frame clones and leaves out a portion. The repertoire includes about 200,000 clones, around 77% of them detected once, and about 2.8% sits in the top ten. The sequencing sample was made of PBMCs. These receptors were collected from a woman aged 25-40 years in good health and CMV-seronegative.

This chain connects TRBV7-9 to TRBJ1-4; TRBD1 is a possible D gene (5 bases). The CDR3 has 13 amino acids. Trimming took 0 bases from V and 7 from J, leaving 6 bases between them. The germline gives CDR1 SEHNR, CDR2 FQNEAQ (reference sequence). The CDR3 protein is CASSLAGVEKLFF. As DNA, the CDR3 is TGTGCCAGCAGCTTAGCAGGGGTTGAAAAACTGTTTTTT.

The chain has TRBV13 and TRBJ2-1; a possible D gene is TRBD2 (6 bases). Germline V gene sequence: CDR1 PRHDT, CDR2 FYEKMQ (reference sequence). The V and J ends lost 0 bases and 2 bases respectively, with 20 bases between them. The CDR3 totals 19 residues. The CDR3 sequence is CASSLGFRWISSAYNEQFF. The CDR3 DNA reads TGTGCCAGCAGCTTAGGGTTTAGATGGATATCTAGCGCCTACAATGAGCAGTTCTTC.

The rearrangement links TRBV6-1 to TRBJ2-5, with TRBD1 matching over 7 bases. The last part of the DNA fits TRBJ2-7 better; the J call may be wrong. Germline V gene data show CDR1 as MNHNS and CDR2 as SASEGT. This CDR3 spans 13 amino acids. For the CDR3, the DNA is TGTGCCACCCAGGGGGTCCCGAACCACGAGCAGTACTTC. It specifies CATQGVPNHEQYF.

V is TRBV5-6 and J is TRBJ2-4; the D is unclear. V was shortened by 4 bases and J by 6 bases, with 14 bases between the two germline ends. This CDR3 has 14 residues. CDR1 and CDR2 from the germline V gene are SGHDT and YYEEEE. The CDR3 is CASSPGDVINIQYF. The CDR3 DNA reads TGTGCCAGCAGCCCCGGAGACGTAATAAACATTCAGTACTTC. Drawing the rest from reference TRBV5-6 and TRBJ2-4, the complete variable domain is DAGVTQSPTHLIKTRGQQVTLRCSPKSGHDTVSWYQQALGQGPQFIFQYYEEEERQRGNFPDRFSGHQFPNYSSELNVNALLLGDSALYLCASSPGDVINIQYFGAGTRLSVL.